Included here is one T cell receptor (beta chain) sequence, with context. What it recognizes is unknown. The data derive from a study of cytomegalovirus exposure and HLA in healthy donors. This table comes from immunoSEQ multiplex PCR, and its TCRdb copy is limited to in-frame clones, with some not included. This sample yields 90,000 to 150,000 clones, of which 85% to 90% are seen a single time; around 6% belongs to the top ten. The donors were members of the validation cohort, which comprised about 120 subjects and was separate from the first cohort of roughly 700 subjects. V lost 3 bases, J lost 3 bases, and 4 bases stayed unmatched. Per germline, CDR1 MNHNS and CDR2 SASEGT. The CDR3 has 15 amino acids. Study results and limitations: Rare TCR sequences predominated, though certain public TCRs were found in many donors.

The source of this sequence is a woman between 18 and 29 years old in good health and CMV-seropositive. The chain links TRBV6-1 to TRBJ2-1, with TRBD2 identical over 8 bases. The sequenced material came from PBMCs. CDR3 region: CASSDTSGGYNEQFF. In DNA, the CDR3 is TGTGCCAGCAGTGATACTAGCGGAGGCTACAATGAGCAGTTCTTC.